This TCR beta chain was sequenced for a study of Ad26.COV2.S vaccination and SARS-CoV-2 variants. On the study more broadly: Of the COV1001 trial arms, the Ad26.COV2.S arm included the donor. Donor got 5x10^10 or 1x10^11 viral particles of Ad26.COV2.S.

Per germline, CDR1 LNHDA and CDR2 SQIVND (reference sequence). Trimming left V 0 bases short and J 1 base short, with 9 bases between. The CDR3 is 15 amino acids. A note on this clone: Antigen unknown.

Study-wide points: Breadth, reportedly substantial, characterized the spike-specific CD8+ and CD4+ T cell responses after vaccination.

The assay was immunoSEQ multiplex PCR, and TCRdb's table has in-frame clones only and misses some. Here the sample spans around 340,000 clones, around 89% being singletons. This sample's treatment: roughly 18 received Ad26.COV2.S at low or high dose, single or two shots; about 5 received placebo; per-sample allocation not given. Following the first vaccine or placebo injection, samples were taken on day 63. Spike of the Wuhan-strain SARS-CoV-2 was expressed by an Ad26 vector, which formed the vaccine. This TCR derives from a person between 18 and 65 years old who received the Ad26.COV2.S COVID-19 vaccine or a placebo. V is TRBV19 and J is TRBJ1-1; D unclear. This sample comprised peripheral blood, obtained in a trial of Ad26.COV2.S vaccine versus placebo. In DNA, the CDR3 is TGTGCCAGTAGTATAGATCGGCGGCAGAACACTGAAGCTTTCTTT. Its translation is CASSIDRRQNTEAFF.